The T cell receptor beta chain described here comes from a study of blood T cell repertoires in COVID-19. The CDR3 spans 14 residues. The V gene lost 4 bases and the J gene lost 9 bases, with 16 bases spanning the gap. In germline, CDR1 is SGHAT, CDR2 FQNNGV. Cohort allocation depended upon clinical history that participants reported. Original handling: Estimation of nucleated cell counts was performed using reference gene primer amplification. Only in-frame clones appear in the TCRdb table, and some are missing; sequencing was by immunoSEQ multiplex PCR. V and J calls and clone size are copied from that table; D and trimming were computed from the DNA. Altogether around 260,000 clones are present, about 81% being singletons, with the ten largest covering under 4.5%.

The sequencing sample was made of PBMCs or T cells enriched from blood (not recorded which). J is TRBJ2-1 and V is TRBV11-2; tentative D call: TRBD2 (6 bases). This TCR derives from a man younger than 45 with acute COVID-19. CDR3 sequence reads: CASSSSYSSVEQFF. The CDR3 DNA is TGTGCCAGCAGCTCCTCATACTCTAGCGTTGAGCAGTTCTTC.